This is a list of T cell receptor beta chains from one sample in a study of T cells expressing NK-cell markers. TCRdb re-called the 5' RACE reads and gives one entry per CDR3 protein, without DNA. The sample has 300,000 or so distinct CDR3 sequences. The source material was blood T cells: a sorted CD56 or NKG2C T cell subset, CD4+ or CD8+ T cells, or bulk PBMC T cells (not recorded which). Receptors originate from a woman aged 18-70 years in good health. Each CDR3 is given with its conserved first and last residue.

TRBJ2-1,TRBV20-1,CSARDPRTSGLYNEQFF
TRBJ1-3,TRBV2,CASSGQVISGNTIYF
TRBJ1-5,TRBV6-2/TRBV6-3,CASSAGGGQPQHF
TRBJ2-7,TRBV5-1,CASSYVGGDYEQYF
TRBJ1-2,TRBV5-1,CASSLRRGDGYTF
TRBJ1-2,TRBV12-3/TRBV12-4,CASSPSPLYGYTF
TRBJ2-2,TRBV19,CASSIEGSGELFF
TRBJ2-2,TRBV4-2,CASRPQQGDLGELFF
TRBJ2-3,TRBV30,CAWDLATDTQYF
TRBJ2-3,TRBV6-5,CASSTIPRGGETDTQYF